This T cell receptor beta chain was recorded in a study of beta chain features in type 1 diabetes. Whole-study findings and limits: Type 1 diabetes patients showed a moderate but significant shortening of TCRB CDR3s in all four CD4+ subsets. Among type 1 diabetes patients, VDJ junctions had fewer insertions and more deletions. The question of HLA type influencing TCRB rearrangement was one that remained unresolved here.

This clone showed up just a few times. Its antigen is unknown. The germline V and J ends were trimmed by 1 base and 5 bases, with 11 bases remaining between them. Germline CDR1 SGHDN, CDR2 FVKESK. The CDR3 loop spans 14 amino acids. Reverse transcribing all isolated RNA meant expressed TCRB transcripts were sequenced. Only in-frame clones appear in the TCRdb table, and some are missing; sequencing was by immunoSEQ multiplex PCR. The sample records around 650,000 clones, under 15% being singletons. The sequenced material came from naive CD4+ T cells from blood. The chain employs TRBV14 and TRBJ1-1, with a weak D call TRBD1 (5 bases). The source is a man aged 30 to 39 with type 1 diabetes. CDR3 loop: CASSQAGWGTEAFF. In nucleotides, the CDR3 is TGTGCCAGCAGCCAAGCTGGTTGGGGGACTGAAGCTTTCTTT.